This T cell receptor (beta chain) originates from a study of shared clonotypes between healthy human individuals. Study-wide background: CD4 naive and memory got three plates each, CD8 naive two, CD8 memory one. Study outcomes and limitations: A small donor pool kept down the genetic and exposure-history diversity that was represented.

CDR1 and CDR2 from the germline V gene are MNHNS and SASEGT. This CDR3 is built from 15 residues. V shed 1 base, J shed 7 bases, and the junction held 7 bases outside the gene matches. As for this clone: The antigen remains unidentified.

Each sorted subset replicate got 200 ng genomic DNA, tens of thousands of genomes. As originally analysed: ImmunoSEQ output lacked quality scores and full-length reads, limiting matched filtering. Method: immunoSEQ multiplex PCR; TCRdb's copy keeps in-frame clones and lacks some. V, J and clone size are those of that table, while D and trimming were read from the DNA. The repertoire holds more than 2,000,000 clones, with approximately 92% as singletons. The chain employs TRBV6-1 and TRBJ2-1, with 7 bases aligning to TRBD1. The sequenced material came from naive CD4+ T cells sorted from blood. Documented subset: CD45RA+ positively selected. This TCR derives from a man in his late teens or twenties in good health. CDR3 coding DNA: TGTGCCAGCAGTGAAGAGGGGGCCAGGGGTAATGAGCAGTTCTTC. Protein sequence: CASSEEGARGNEQFF.